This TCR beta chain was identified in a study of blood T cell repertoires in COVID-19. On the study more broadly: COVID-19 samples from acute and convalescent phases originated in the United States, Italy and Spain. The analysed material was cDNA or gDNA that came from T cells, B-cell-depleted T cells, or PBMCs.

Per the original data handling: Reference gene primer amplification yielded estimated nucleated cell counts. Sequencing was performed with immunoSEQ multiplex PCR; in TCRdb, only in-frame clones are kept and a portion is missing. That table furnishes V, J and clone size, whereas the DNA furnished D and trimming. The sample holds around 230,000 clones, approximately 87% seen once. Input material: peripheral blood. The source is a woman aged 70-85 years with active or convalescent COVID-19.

CDR3 coding DNA: TGTGCCAGCTCGCCCGGGACAGGGAACGGCGGGAAAGCTTTCTTT. Protein: CASSPGTGNGGKAFF. J is TRBJ1-1 and V is TRBV18, with 9 bases fitting TRBD1. CDR3 length equals 15 residues. Germline CDR1 KGHSH, CDR2 LQKENI. The V gene end was trimmed by 6 bases and the J gene end by 9 bases; junction bases not matched to a gene: 14.